This T cell receptor (beta chain) was captured by sequencing in a study of T-cell reconstitution after alpha-beta-depleted transplantation in children. Study-level points and caveats: Day-60 TCRbeta diversity that was high in some patients was derived from surviving recipient T cells and thymic progenitors. In patients about two months after transplant, alpha-beta T cells reportedly arose from several hundred expanded graft clones. Newly produced T cells mostly accounted for T-cell counts and diversity one year post-transplant.

This clonotype was observed a few times. The antigen is unknown. Preparation of the TCRbeta library was carried out with unique molecular identifiers. In TCRdb, the PCR reads were re-called with MiXCR into one record per CDR3 protein. Seen here are about 500,000 distinct CDR3 sequences, about an eighth observed once, and the top ten hold 11% to 15%. CDR3 length: 15 residues. CDR1 is MDHEN, CDR2 SYDVKM, per germline. Germline trimming cut 5 bases from V and 0 bases from J; bases unmatched to any gene: 7. The receptor was derived from a female patient aged 2 to 10 who had a stem cell transplant for aplastic anemia, so the T cells may come from the graft donor. The V call is TRBV28, the J call TRBJ2-7; 7 nucleotides match TRBD2. The sequencing here drew on PBMCs, mostly from graft donor cells, taken 180 days after TCRalphabeta/CD19-depleted stem cell transplant. The CDR3 nucleotides read TGTGCCAGCAGTGCTAGCGGAAAATACTCCTACGAGCAGTACTTC. Its translation is CASSASGKYSYEQYF.